The 6 T cell receptor beta chains below were found in one sample sequenced in a study of regulatory T cells in long-lasting Graves disease (dated by TCRdb to the early 2020s). Reading the label with the study, this specimen's time point is: newly diagnosed GD, antithyroid drugs for less than 3 months. For both TCR sequencing and RNA sequencing, RNA was extracted from PBMCs in TRIzol. The library was prepared using multiplex PCR. The run used an Illumina HiSeq 4000. iRepertoire HTBI primers and Arm-PCR amplification of CDR3 regions were used to construct TCR beta libraries. TCRdb cleaned the public reads at Q25 with fastp, built clones with MiXCR and kept in-frame beta chains. CDR3 protein duplicates are merged, each entry listing the most common genes and DNA. This sample has under 400,000 distinct CDR3 sequences in its table, and 16% of those were observed once. The leading ten clones occupy 30% of the sample.

These same data were also listed under a study on T cells in Graves' hyperthyroidism and ophthalmopathy.

The sample here was peripheral blood mononuclear cells (PBMCs), taken at new diagnosis, from a patient treated with antithyroid drugs. These receptors originate from a middle-aged man with Graves disease. Donor details come from another sample of the same person, matched by shared clones.

This clonotype was counted only a few times. V usage is TRBV7-2 and J usage is TRBJ1-4; no definite D call. Germline CDR1 SGHTA, CDR2 FQGNSA. The V gene lost 1 base and the J gene lost 8 bases, with 11 bases spanning the gap. There are 14 residues in the CDR3. CDR3 in DNA: TGTGCCAGCAGCTTAGACGCAGGAGAGGAAAAACTGTTTTTT. Translated: CASSLDAGEEKLFF.

This clonotype was recorded many times. The J gene is TRBJ2-3, the V gene TRBV20-1; D may be TRBD2 (7 bases). The V and J ends lost 0 bases and 6 bases respectively, with 16 bases between them. This CDR3 has 15 amino acids. CDR1 is DFQATT and CDR2 is SNEGSKA in the germline V gene (reference sequence). The CDR3 protein is CSARDPVGGLDTQYF. In nucleotides, the CDR3 is TGCAGTGCTAGAGATCCTGTGGGGGGGCTGGATACGCAGTATTTT.

This chain joins TRBV18 and TRBJ2-5, with no clear D. This CDR3 is built from 14 residues. The germline V and J ends were trimmed by 3 bases and 3 bases, with 11 bases remaining between them. In germline, CDR1 is KGHSH, CDR2 LQKENI. The CDR3 protein is CASSPAGGKETQYF. Here the CDR3 DNA reads TGTGCCAGCTCACCTGCCGGTGGGAAAGAGACCCAGTACTTC.

The V and J genes are TRBV18 and TRBJ2-3; D might be TRBD1 or TRBD2, each matching 5 bases. V was clipped by 3 bases and J by 6 bases, with 10 bases between them. The CDR3 is 13 residues long. CDR1 and CDR2 from the germline V gene are KGHSH and LQKENI. The CDR3: CASSPRRDDTQYF. For the CDR3, the DNA is TGTGCCAGCTCACCCCGCAGGGACGATACGCAGTATTTT. Filled out from reference TRBV18 and TRBJ2-3, the complete variable domain reads NAGVMQNPRHLVRRRGQEARLRCSPMKGHSHVYWYRQLPEEGLKFMVYLQKENIIDESGMPKERFSAEFPKEGPSILRIQQVVRGDSAAYFCASSPRRDDTQYFGPGTRLTVL.

This clonotype showed up many times. This chain uses TRBV28 with TRBJ2-5; D uncertain. Germline V gene sequence: CDR1 MDHEN, CDR2 SYDVKM. Trimming left V 2 bases short and J 5 bases short, with 9 bases between. This CDR3 has 13 amino acids. CDR3 region: CASSLRVRETQYF. The CDR3 nucleotides are TGTGCCAGCAGTTTAAGGGTGAGGGAGACCCAGTACTTC.

This clonotype was recorded at least ten times. The V and J genes are TRBV20-1 and TRBJ2-7; D gene uncertain. The CDR3 covers 11 residues. The germline V and J ends were trimmed by 1 base and 4 bases, with 5 bases remaining between them. In germline, CDR1 is DFQATT, CDR2 SNEGSKA (reference sequence). The CDR3 reads CSARVDYEQYF. The CDR3 nucleotides read TGCAGTGCTAGAGTGGATTACGAGCAGTACTTC.